A single sample is the source of the 5 T cell receptor beta chains below, sequenced in a study of shared clonotypes between healthy human individuals (dated by TCRdb to about 2020). For the CD8 naive samples, CD45RO-negative cells were positively selected for CCR7, yielding a CD45RA+CCR7+ population from which TemRA cells were excluded. Library generation was performed with the immunoSEQ multiplex PCR assay. TCRdb's version of the immuneACCESS table is confined to in-frame rearrangements and falls short of the full clone set. An unresolved V gene accounts for under half of the shortfall where checked; the remainder is of unknown origin. This sample holds hundreds of thousands of clones; 85% to 95% were observed only once. The ten most abundant clones make up 0.11% of the sample. The source material was naive CD8+ T cells sorted from blood. In the paper's terms, the cell subset or site label means: CD45RA+CCR7+. The receptors here all came from a woman aged 25 to 45 in good health.

The chain employs TRBV19 and TRBJ1-1, with TRBD1 as a possible D gene (5 bases). Germline CDR1 is LNHDA and CDR2 is SQIVND (reference sequence). CDR3 length equals 13 residues. V lost 3 bases and J lost 6, with 11 bases in between. The CDR3: CASSIKGIAEAFF. The CDR3 DNA sequence: TGTGCCAGTAGTATTAAGGGGATCGCTGAAGCTTTCTTT.

This clone was recorded once. This chain joins TRBV28 and TRBJ2-7, with TRBD2 identical over 14 bases. Germline V lookup: CDR1 MDHEN, CDR2 SYDVKM. V was pared by 3 bases and J by 0 bases, with 4 bases of the junction left unmatched. The CDR3 sequence is 17 residues long. CDR3 protein: CASSFRLAGGDSYEQYF. CDR3 sequence (DNA): TGTGCCAGCAGTTTCCGACTAGCGGGAGGGGACTCCTACGAGCAGTACTTC.

The chain combines TRBV19 with TRBJ2-1; 9 nucleotides align to TRBD2. V was clipped by 1 base and J by 7 bases; unmatched bases: 2. Looked up from germline, CDR1 is LNHDA and CDR2 is SQIVND (reference sequence). The CDR3 is 14 residues long. The CDR3 region is CASSIATSGNEQFF. The CDR3 DNA is TGTGCCAGTAGTATAGCGACTAGCGGAAATGAGCAGTTCTTC.

The DNA of the CDR3 is TGTGCCAGCAGTTTAGTGACAGGGTTCTCTGGGGCCAACGTCCTGACTTTC. It encodes CASSLVTGFSGANVLTF. This chain uses TRBV28 with TRBJ2-6, with TRBD1 matching 7 bases. The CDR3 is made up of 17 amino acids. Germline V lookup: CDR1 MDHEN, CDR2 SYDVKM. Trimming at V came to 2 bases and at J to 0 bases, leaving 4 bases not matched to a gene.

The chain recombines TRBV15 with TRBJ2-1; 11 bases are shared with TRBD2. Germline CDR1 and CDR2: LNHNV and YYDKDF (reference sequence). With V trimmed by 5 bases and J by 4 bases, 10 bases remained unmatched. This CDR3 is built from 17 residues. CDR3 DNA sequence: TGTGCCACCAGCGGTCTAGCGGGGGGCCTAGCATACAATGAGCAGTTCTTC. Encoded protein: CATSGLAGGLAYNEQFF.